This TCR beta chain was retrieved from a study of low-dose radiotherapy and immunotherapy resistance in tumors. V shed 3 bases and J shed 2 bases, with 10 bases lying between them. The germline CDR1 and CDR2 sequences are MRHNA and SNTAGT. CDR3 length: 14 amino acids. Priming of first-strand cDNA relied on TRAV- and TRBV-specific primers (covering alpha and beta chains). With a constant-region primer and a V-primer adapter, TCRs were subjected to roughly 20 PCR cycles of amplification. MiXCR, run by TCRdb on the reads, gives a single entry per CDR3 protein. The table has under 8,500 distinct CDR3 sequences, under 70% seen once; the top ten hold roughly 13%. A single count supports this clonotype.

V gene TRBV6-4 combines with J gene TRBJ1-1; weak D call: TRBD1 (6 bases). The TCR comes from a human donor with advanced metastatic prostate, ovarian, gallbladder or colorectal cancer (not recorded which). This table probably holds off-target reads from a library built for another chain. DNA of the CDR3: TGTGCCAGCAGTGAAGCAGGGGAAAACACTGAAGCTTTCTTT. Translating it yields CASSEAGENTEAFF.